The subject of this entry is one T cell receptor (beta chain). Its antigen is unknown. The data belong to a study of blood T cells in healthy people across ages. At the level of the study: With template switching, about one barcoded beta molecule was captured per two T cells.

The use of a sample-barcoded 5' primer and a J-beta primer mix characterized a second PCR of roughly 6 to 11 cycles. TCRdb used MiXCR to reprocess the 5' RACE reads, holding one entry per CDR3 protein. In the table there are 700,000 to 950,000 distinct CDR3 sequences, 58% of which are singletons. Points from the study as a whole: Older individuals had lower TCR beta diversity per million T cells (the decline was roughly linear).

This CDR3 has 14 residues. The germline gives CDR1 MNHEY, CDR2 SVGAGI. V lost 2 bases, J lost 12 bases, and 17 bases lay in between. The individuals who served as donors were healthy Caucasians living in Russia, aged roughly 6 to 90. A minimum of 6 micrograms of total RNA was extracted per sample. The TCR sequence derives from a man aged 25-40 years in good health. The sample was blood. This sequence joins TRBV6-5 and TRBJ2-1; a possible D gene is TRBD2 (5 bases). CDR3 in DNA: TGTGCCAGCAGTTACCTTGCGGGCCCCAGTGGGCAGTTCTTC. Residues: CASSYLAGPSGQFF.